The source of this TCR beta chain is a study of blood T cell repertoires in COVID-19. The CDR3 is 15 amino acids. V was trimmed by 4 bases and J by 5 bases, leaving 18 bases between them. CDR1 and CDR2 from the germline V gene are SGHNT and YYREEE (reference sequence). Original methodology: Amplified reference gene primers provided the basis for estimating nucleated cell counts. Using immunoSEQ multiplex PCR, the repertoire was profiled, and TCRdb retains in-frame clones only, with some absent. V and J calls and clone size follow that table, whereas D and trimming were derived from the DNA. The data hold a few hundred thousand clones, with just under 90% observed a single time.

The TCR originated in a woman between 50 and 59 years old with COVID-19, enrolled during active disease. The chain links TRBV5-4 to TRBJ2-5; D might be TRBD2 (6 bases). The source material was peripheral blood. The chain's CDR3 is CASSPTSYEGETQYF. DNA of the CDR3: TGTGCCAGCAGCCCAACTAGCTACGAGGGTGAGACCCAGTACTTC.